These 22 T cell receptor beta chains share one sample of origin, sequenced in a study of breast tumors, draining lymph nodes, adjacent tissues. One entry per CDR3 protein, called by TCRdb with MiXCR from the multiplex PCR reads. The table has tens of thousands of distinct CDR3 sequences, approximately 45% seen once. Sequenced sample: breast tumor tissue. Source of these receptors: a female donor with breast cancer. Some clones in this sample may be carry-over from other donors' samples.

The J gene is TRBJ1-4, the V gene TRBV29-1; 7 bases agree with TRBD1. J gave up 5 bases and V 4 bases, and 7 bases lay outside the gene matches. Germline V gene sequence: CDR1 SQVTM, CDR2 ANQGSEA. The CDR3 has 14 residues. CDR3 sequence reads: CSVVWRDSNEKLFF. CDR3 nucleotides: TGCAGCGTTGTCTGGCGGGACAGCAATGAAAAACTGTTTTTT.

The chain combines TRBV20-1 with TRBJ2-7; D ambiguous. The CDR3 consists of 12 residues. Germline values: CDR1 DFQATT, CDR2 SNEGSKA (reference sequence). The V end lost 2 bases, the J end lost 3 bases, and 8 bases lay between the germline ends. CDR3: CSARREIYEQYF. Written as DNA, the CDR3 is TGCAGTGCTAGACGCGAAATCTACGAGCAGTACTTC.

This clonotype was picked up a small number of times. The genes are TRBV19 and TRBJ2-2, with 8 bases that match TRBD1. The CDR3 contains 14 residues. Trimming removed 1 base from V and 11 bases from J; junction bases left unmatched: 6. Germline V gives CDR1 LNHDA, CDR2 SQIVND (reference sequence). CDR3 sequence reads: CASSIGQGAGELFF. The CDR3 coding sequence is TGTGCCAGTAGTATAGGGCAGGGGGCTGGAGAGCTGTTTTTT.

The sample holds one count of this clonotype. V gene TRBV15 combines with J gene TRBJ2-1; tentative D call: TRBD2 (7 bases). Trimming took 3 bases from V and 0 from J, leaving 15 bases between them. The germline CDR1 and CDR2 sequences are LNHNV and YYDKDF (reference sequence). The CDR3 spans 17 residues. The CDR3 here is CATSSSRRGASYNEQFF. CDR3 nucleotide sequence: TGTGCCACCAGCAGCTCCCGACGGGGGGCCTCCTACAATGAGCAGTTCTTC.

There are many counts of this clonotype. This chain uses TRBV5-5 with TRBJ2-3; TRBD1 agrees at 7 bases. Germline V gene data show CDR1 as SGHKS and CDR2 as YYEKEE (reference sequence). V gave up 3 bases and J gave up 2 bases; unmatched junction bases: 9. The CDR3 loop spans 16 amino acids. This chain's CDR3 is CASSSGDSLHTDTQYF. CDR3 nucleotides: TGTGCCAGCAGCTCCGGGGACAGCCTGCACACAGATACGCAGTATTTT. Complete variable domain (other parts from reference TRBV5-5 and TRBJ2-3): DAGVTQSPTHLIKTRGQQVTLRCSPISGHKSVSWYQQVLGQGPQFIFQYYEKEERGRGNFPDRFSARQFPNYSSELNVNALLLGDSALYLCASSSGDSLHTDTQYFGPGTRLTVL.

This clonotype has ten or more counts. The V call is TRBV18, the J call TRBJ2-2, with TRBD2 matching over 7 bases. Germline loops: CDR1 KGHSH, CDR2 LQKENI. V shed 1 base, J shed 4 bases, and the junction held 0 bases outside the gene matches. The CDR3 runs to 14 residues. The CDR3 region is CASSPLAGTGELFF. For the CDR3, the DNA is TGTGCCAGCTCACCACTAGCGGGCACCGGGGAGCTGTTTTTT.

This clonotype was found many times. The chain uses TRBV5-1 and TRBJ2-5, with 7 bases lining up with TRBD1. Germline trimming cut 0 bases from V and 3 bases from J; bases unmatched to any gene: 2. CDR1 is SGHRS and CDR2 is YFSETQ in the germline V gene. This CDR3 comprises 14 residues. The CDR3 DNA reads TGCGCCAGCAGCTTGGCCGGGACAGAAGAGACCCAGTACTTC. Amino acid sequence: CASSLAGTEETQYF.

In this sample, this clonotype turned up many times. The rearrangement joins TRBV24-1 to TRBJ2-2; the match to TRBD2 covers 11 bases. This CDR3 has 15 residues. Germline V gene sequence: CDR1 KGHDR, CDR2 SFDVKD. Losses at the gene ends were 7 bases for V and 6 bases for J; bases not matched to a gene: 6. CDR3 amino acids: CATRDTSGSAGELFF. In DNA, the CDR3 is TGTGCCACCAGGGATACTAGCGGGAGCGCCGGGGAGCTGTTTTTT.

As for this clonotype: An end of the junction does not agree with germline; a read error may underlie this. This sequence joins TRBV6-2 or TRBV6-3 and TRBJ2-5; no definite D call. CDR3 length: 13 amino acids. The germline V gene has CDR1 MNHEY and CDR2 SVGEGT. In DNA form, the CDR3 reads TGTGCCAGCAGTCTCACGGGCCAAGAGGCCCAGTACTTC. This gives the protein CASSLTGQEAQYF.

As regards this clonotype: A much larger clonotype is one base distant, so this may be a read error. The V and J genes are TRBV19 and TRBJ2-4, with 7 positions matching TRBD2. Trimming cost V 3 bases and J 8 bases; bases outside gene matches: 16. The CDR3 runs to 17 residues. The germline gives CDR1 LNHDA, CDR2 SQIVND (reference sequence). CDR3 sequence: CASSILETSESRYIQYF. DNA for the CDR3: TGTGCCAGTAGTATTCTCGAAACTAGCGAGAGTAGGTACATTCAGTACTTC.

V and J are TRBV7-2 and TRBJ2-3; 10 bases line up with TRBD2. The ends lost 10 bases at V and 2 bases at J; junction bases unmatched: 12. The CDR3 has 16 amino acids. Looked up from germline, CDR1 is SGHTA and CDR2 is FQGNSA. The CDR3 sequence: CANGLAGGTFTDTQYF. DNA for the CDR3: TGTGCCAACGGCTTAGCGGGAGGTACCTTCACAGATACGCAGTATTTT. Using reference TRBV7-2 and TRBJ2-3 for the parts outside the CDR3, the full variable domain is GAGVSQSPSNKVTEKGKDVELRCDPISGHTALYWYRQSLGQGLEFLIYFQGNSAPDKSGLPSDRFSAERTGGSVSTLTIQRTQQEDSAVYLCANGLAGGTFTDTQYFGPGTRLTVL.

This clonotype has ten or more counts. The chain is built from TRBV6-2 or TRBV6-3 and TRBJ2-5, with D unresolved. V gave up 2 bases and J gave up 5 bases, with 9 bases separating them. CDR3 length equals 13 residues. Per germline, CDR1 MNHEY and CDR2 SVGEGT. The CDR3 DNA is TGTGCCAGCAGTTACGACACTTGGGAGACCCAGTACTTC. Translated: CASSYDTWETQYF.

The chain links TRBV4-2 to TRBJ2-7; 12 bases match TRBD2. The CDR3 length is 19 residues. V lost 4 bases to trimming and J lost 5 bases; unmatched junction nucleotides: 18. Germline loops: CDR1 LGHNA, CDR2 YNFKEQ. The CDR3 DNA is TGTGCCAGCAGCCCGGGATTTGGACTAGCGGGAACGCCTAATAACGAGCAGTACTTC. Its translation is CASSPGFGLAGTPNNEQYF.

The chain employs TRBV6-6 and TRBJ2-1; 14 bases are shared with TRBD2. CDR3 size: 19 residues. V shed 5 bases and J 10 bases; nucleotides not matched to a gene: 19. Germline assignment: CDR1 MNHNY and CDR2 SVGAGI (reference sequence). CDR3 sequence reads: CASSPQTGSSRLAGGEQFF. The CDR3 DNA sequence: TGTGCCAGCAGTCCTCAGACAGGGAGCTCGCGACTAGCGGGAGGGGAGCAGTTCTTC.

The chain employs TRBV4-2 and TRBJ1-3; weak D call: TRBD1 (6 bases). Germline V gives CDR1 LGHNA, CDR2 YNFKEQ. This CDR3 comprises 15 residues. Between the trimmed V and J ends, which lost 4 bases and 1 base, there was a span of 11 bases. The CDR3 DNA reads as TGTGCCAGCAGCCTCCCTACAGGGTCTGGAAACACCATATATTTT. It translates to CASSLPTGSGNTIYF.

This clonotype was seen a handful of times. One base away lies a much larger clone, so this may be a sequencing read error. The genes are TRBV5-4 and TRBJ1-2; D is perhaps TRBD1 (6 bases). The length of the CDR3 is 16 residues. Germline V gene lookup returns CDR1 SGHNT and CDR2 YYREEE (reference sequence). The CDR3 loop is CASNLGQQGRYYGYTF. For the CDR3, the DNA is TGTGCCAGCAACTTGGGTCAACAGGGTCGGTACTATGGCTACACCTTC.

This clonotype has at least ten counts. The J gene is TRBJ2-1, the V gene TRBV4-1; D is uncertain. This CDR3 comprises 12 residues. Trimming shortened V by 0 bases and J by 6 bases, and 3 bases separated the two germline ends. Germline assignment: CDR1 MGHRA and CDR2 YSYEKL. DNA for the CDR3: TGCGCCAGCAGCCAAGAAAGCAATGAGCAGTTCTTC. Protein product: CASSQESNEQFF.

Note on this clonotype: With a much larger clone just one base away, this may be a read error. The rearrangement joins TRBV5-4 to TRBJ2-5, with TRBD2 as a possible D gene (6 bases). The CDR3 runs 14 residues. V was trimmed by 4 bases and J by 7 bases, leaving 17 bases between them. Germline V lookup: CDR1 SGHNT, CDR2 YYREEE (reference sequence). The CDR3 sequence: CASSTGTRIGTQYF. CDR3 nucleotide sequence: TGTGCCAGCAGCACCGGGACTCGTATAGGGACCCAGTACTTC.

The chain links TRBV29-1 to TRBJ1-5; D is ambiguous. Germline V lookup: CDR1 SQVTM, CDR2 ANQGSEA. With 5 bases removed from V and 0 bases from J, the gap between germline ends came to 11 bases. This CDR3 has 14 residues. The CDR3 loop is CSVLQFYSNQPQHF. The CDR3 DNA sequence: TGCAGCGTTCTCCAGTTTTATAGCAATCAGCCCCAGCATTTT. Supplemented by reference TRBV29-1 and TRBJ1-5, the full variable domain reads SAVISQKPSRDICQRGTSLTIQCQVDSQVTMMFWYRQQPGQSLTLIATANQGSEATYESGFVIDKFPISRPNLTFSTLTVSNMSPEDSSIYLCSVLQFYSNQPQHFGDGTRLSIL.

The genes are TRBV7-2 and TRBJ1-1; D uncertain. Germline V gene sequence: CDR1 SGHTA, CDR2 FQGNSA. The V end lost 5 bases, the J end lost 5 bases, and 9 bases lay between the germline ends. The CDR3 length is 12 residues. CDR3 DNA sequence: TGTGCCAGCAGCCTCGGACTGACTGAAGCTTTCTTT. Protein: CASSLGLTEAFF.

This clonotype was seen more than once but under ten times. The chain has TRBV20-1 and TRBJ2-1; the match to TRBD2 covers 7 bases. Germline CDR1 reads DFQATT; CDR2 reads SNEGSKA (reference sequence). Trimming cost V 1 base and J 4 bases; bases outside gene matches: 10. The CDR3 is 16 amino acids. CDR3 DNA: TGCAGTGCTAGAGGGGTTGAGGGACTATCGTACAATGAGCAGTTCTTC. Translation: CSARGVEGLSYNEQFF.

The table lists this clonotype with many counts. The chain combines TRBV2 with TRBJ1-6; D is ambiguous. Trimming pared 0 bases from V and 8 bases from J, leaving 17 bases between. Germline V gene data show CDR1 as SNHLY and CDR2 as FYNNEI. The CDR3 extends over 17 amino acids. The CDR3 region is CASSEAWVGSTYSPLHF. CDR3 in DNA: TGTGCCAGCAGTGAAGCTTGGGTGGGCAGTACTTATTCACCCCTCCACTTT.